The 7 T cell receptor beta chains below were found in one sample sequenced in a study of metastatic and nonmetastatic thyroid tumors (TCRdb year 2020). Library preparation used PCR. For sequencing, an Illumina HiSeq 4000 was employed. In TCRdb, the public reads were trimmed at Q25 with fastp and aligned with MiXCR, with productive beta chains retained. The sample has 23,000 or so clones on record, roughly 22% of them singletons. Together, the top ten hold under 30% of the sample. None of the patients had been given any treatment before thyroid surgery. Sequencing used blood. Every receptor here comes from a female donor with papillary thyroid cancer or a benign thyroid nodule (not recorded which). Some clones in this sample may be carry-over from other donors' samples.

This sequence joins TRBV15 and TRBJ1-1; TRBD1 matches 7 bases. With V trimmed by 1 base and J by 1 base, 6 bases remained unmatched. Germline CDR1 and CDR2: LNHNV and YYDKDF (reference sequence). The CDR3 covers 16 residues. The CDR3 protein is CATSRALSGGNTEAFF. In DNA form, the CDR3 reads TGTGCCACCAGCAGAGCTCTCTCAGGGGGGAACACTGAAGCTTTCTTT.

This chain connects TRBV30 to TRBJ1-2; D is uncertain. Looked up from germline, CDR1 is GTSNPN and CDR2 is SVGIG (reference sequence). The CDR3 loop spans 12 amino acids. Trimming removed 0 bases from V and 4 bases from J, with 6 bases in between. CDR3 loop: CAWSVQSYGYTF. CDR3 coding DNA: TGTGCCTGGAGTGTCCAGAGCTATGGCTACACCTTC.

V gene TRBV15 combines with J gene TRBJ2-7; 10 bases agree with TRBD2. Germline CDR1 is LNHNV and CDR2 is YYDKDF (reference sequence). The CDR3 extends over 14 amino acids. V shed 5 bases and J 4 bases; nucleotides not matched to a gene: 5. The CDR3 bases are TGTGCCACCAGCCCCGGGACTAGCGCGTACGAGCAGTACTTC. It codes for CATSPGTSAYEQYF.

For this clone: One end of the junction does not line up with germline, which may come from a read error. The CDR3 DNA reads as TGTGCCACCTCGGCGGGGCCGAACACCAGGGAGCTGTTTTTT. Its protein product is CATSAGPNTRELFF. The gene calls are TRBV28 and TRBJ2-2, with D possibly TRBD2 on 6 matching bases. The germline gives CDR1 MDHEN, CDR2 SYDVKM. The CDR3 has 14 amino acids.

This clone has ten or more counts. DNA of the CDR3: TGTGCCAGCAGCCCCTCATCCAGCAGCTACGAGCAGTACTTC. Its protein is CASSPSSSSYEQYF. The rearrangement joins TRBV11-3 to TRBJ2-7; no clear D gene. In germline, CDR1 is SGHNT, CDR2 YENEEA. CDR3 length equals 14 residues. Trimming removed 5 bases from V and 3 bases from J, with 14 bases in between.

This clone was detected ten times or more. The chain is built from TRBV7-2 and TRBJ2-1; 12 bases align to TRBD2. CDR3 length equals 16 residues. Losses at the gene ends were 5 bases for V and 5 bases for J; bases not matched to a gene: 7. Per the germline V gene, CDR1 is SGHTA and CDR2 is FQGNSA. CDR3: CASSDRTSGTHNEQFF. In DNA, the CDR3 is TGTGCCAGCAGCGACCGGACTAGCGGGACCCACAATGAGCAGTTCTTC.

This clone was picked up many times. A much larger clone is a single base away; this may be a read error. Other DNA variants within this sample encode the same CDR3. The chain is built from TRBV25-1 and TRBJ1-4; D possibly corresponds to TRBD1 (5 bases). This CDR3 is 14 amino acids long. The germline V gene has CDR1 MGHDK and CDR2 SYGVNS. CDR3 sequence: CASKGDRGDKKLFF. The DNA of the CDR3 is TGCGCCAGCAAAGGTGATAGGGGAGACAAAAAACTGTTTTTT.